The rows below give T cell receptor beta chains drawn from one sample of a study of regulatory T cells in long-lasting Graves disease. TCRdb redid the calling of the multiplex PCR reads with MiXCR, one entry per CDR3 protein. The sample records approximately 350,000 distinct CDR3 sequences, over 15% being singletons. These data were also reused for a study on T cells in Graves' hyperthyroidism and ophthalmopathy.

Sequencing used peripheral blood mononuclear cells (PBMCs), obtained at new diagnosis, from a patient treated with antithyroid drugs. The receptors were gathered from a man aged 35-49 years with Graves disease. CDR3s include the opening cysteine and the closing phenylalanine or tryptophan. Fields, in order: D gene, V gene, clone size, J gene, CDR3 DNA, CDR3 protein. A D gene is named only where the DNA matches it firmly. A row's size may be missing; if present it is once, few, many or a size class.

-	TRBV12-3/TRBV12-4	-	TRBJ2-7	TGTGCCAGCAGCCCCCTCACGGGGGGCAACGAGCAGTACTTC	CASSPLTGGNEQYF
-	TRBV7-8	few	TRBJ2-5	TGTGCCAGCAGCCCCCGCGGGGGCGCGGGAGAGACCCAGTACTTC	CASSPRGGAGETQYF
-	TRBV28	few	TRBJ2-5	TGTGCCAGCGGATATGGGACGACCGCGGACCCCCGGGAGACCCAGTACTTC	CASGYGTTADPRETQYF
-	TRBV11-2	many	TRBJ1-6	TGTGCCAGCAGCTTAGATCCCTCGGGATCACCCCTCCACTTT	CASSLDPSGSPLHF
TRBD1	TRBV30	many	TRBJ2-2	TGTGCCTGGGCTACAGGGGGACCGAACACCGGGGAGCTGTTTTTT	CAWATGGPNTGELFF
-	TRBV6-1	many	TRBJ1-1	TGTGCCAGCAGCTCACCGGATGAAGCTTTCTTT	CASSSPDEAFF
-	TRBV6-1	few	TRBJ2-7	TGTGCCAGCGCCAGGGGTAGCGAGCAGTACTTC	CASARGSEQYF
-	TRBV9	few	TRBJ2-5	TGTGCCAGCAGCCCTCGACCGGTGGGGCCCTTACAAGAGACCCAGTACTTC	CASSPRPVGPLQETQYF
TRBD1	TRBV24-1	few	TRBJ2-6	TGTGCCACCCAACCCGGGACAGGGGAAAAGTCTTCTGGGGCCAACGTCCTGACTTTC	CATQPGTGEKSSGANVLTF
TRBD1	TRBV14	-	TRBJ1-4	TGTGCCAGCAGCCAAGATCTCCGGACAGGGCCCGATGAAAAACTGTTTTTT	CASSQDLRTGPDEKLFF
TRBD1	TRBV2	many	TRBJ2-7	TGTGCCAGCAGTGATAGTGGGTTCGGACAGGGGAGCTACGAGCAGTACTTC	CASSDSGFGQGSYEQYF
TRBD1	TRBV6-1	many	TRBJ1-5	TGTGCCATAAGCCCGACAGGGGGCAATCAGCCCCAGCATTTT	CAISPTGGNQPQHF
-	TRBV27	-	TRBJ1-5	TGTGCCAGCAGTTTATCGGTCGGGGTTAGTCAGCCCCAGCATTTT	CASSLSVGVSQPQHF
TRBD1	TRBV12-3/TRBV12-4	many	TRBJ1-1	TGTGCCAGCAGTTTAAGTGCAGGGGGCGCGACTGAAGCTTTCTTT	CASSLSAGGATEAFF
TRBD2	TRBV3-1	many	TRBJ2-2	TGTGCCAGTGCTCGAGAGGGAGGGACCGGGGAGCTGTTTTTT	CASAREGGTGELFF
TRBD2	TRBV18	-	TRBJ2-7	TGTGCCAGCTCCCTGACCTCCCCTAGCGGGAGGGCCGACGAGCAGTACTTC	CASSLTSPSGRADEQYF
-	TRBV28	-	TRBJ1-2	TGTGCCAGCAGTCCCGAGACAGTTGGGAACTATGGCTACACCTTC	CASSPETVGNYGYTF
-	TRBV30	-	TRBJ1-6	TGTGCCTGGAGTGTCGGGGTCAATTCACCCCTCCACTTT	CAWSVGVNSPLHF
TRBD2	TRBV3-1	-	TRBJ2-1	TGTGCCAGCGCCCAACTAGCGGGGGGAACGGATGAGCAGTTCTTC	CASAQLAGGTDEQFF
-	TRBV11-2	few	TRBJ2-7	TGTGCCAGCAGCGACTTCCGGGGGCGCCATATCTACGAGCAGTACTTC	CASSDFRGRHIYEQYF
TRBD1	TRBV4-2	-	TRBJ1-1	TGTGCCAGCAGCCGCGAACAGGGGGGTGGCACTGAAGCTTTCTTT	CASSREQGGGTEAFF
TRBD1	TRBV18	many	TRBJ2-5	TGTGCCAGCTCACTCAGGGGGCTTGAGACCCAGTACTTC	CASSLRGLETQYF
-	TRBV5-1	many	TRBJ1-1	TGCGCCAGCAGCTTGATGTCCAGGGATTTGAACACTGAAGCTTTCTTT	CASSLMSRDLNTEAFF
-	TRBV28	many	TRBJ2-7	TGTGCCACAGTGACGGGGTCCTACGAGCAGTACTTC	CATVTGSYEQYF
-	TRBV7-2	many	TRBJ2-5	TGTGCCAGCAGCTTAACGAGGGGATACGAGGAGACCCAGTACTTC	CASSLTRGYEETQYF
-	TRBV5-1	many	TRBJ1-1	TGCGCCAGCAGCTTGGCTTTGCAGGACAACGAAGCTTTCTTT	CASSLALQDNEAFF
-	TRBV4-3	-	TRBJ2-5	TGCGCCAGCAGCCAAGACGAGAACCAAGAGACCCAGTACTTC	CASSQDENQETQYF
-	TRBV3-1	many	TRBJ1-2	TGTGCCAGCAGCCAAGATGTTAGCCCGTATGGCTACACCTTC	CASSQDVSPYGYTF
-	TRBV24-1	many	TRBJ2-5	TGTGCCACCAGTGATTGGGTTAGAGAGACCCAGTACTTC	CATSDWVRETQYF
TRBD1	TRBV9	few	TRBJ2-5	TGTGCCAGCAGCGTGGGTGACAGGGGGCCGGAGACCCAGTACTTC	CASSVGDRGPETQYF
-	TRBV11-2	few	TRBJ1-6	TGTGCCAGCAGCTTAGAGGCACAGGCACCCCTCCACTTT	CASSLEAQAPLHF
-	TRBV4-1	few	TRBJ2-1	TGCGCCAGCAGCCAAGTTTTAGTGAGCTCCTACAATGAGCAGTTCTTC	CASSQVLVSSYNEQFF
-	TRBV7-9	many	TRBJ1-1	TGTGCCAGCAGCTGGGTCGTGAACACTGAAGCTTTCTTT	CASSWVVNTEAFF
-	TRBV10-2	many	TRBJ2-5	TGCGCCAGCAGTGAACTTGAGTACCAAGAGACCCAGTACTTC	CASSELEYQETQYF
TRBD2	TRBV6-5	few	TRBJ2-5	TGTGCCAGCAGTTACCTCGCGGGGGGGCGTCAAGAGACCCAGTACTTC	CASSYLAGGRQETQYF
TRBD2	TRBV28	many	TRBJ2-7	TGTGCCAGCAGTAGAAGCGGGGGGAGGTTCGAGCAGTACTTC	CASSRSGGRFEQYF
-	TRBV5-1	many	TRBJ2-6	TGCGCCAGCTTCCTTGGAACCGGGGCCAACGTCCTGACTTTC	CASFLGTGANVLTF
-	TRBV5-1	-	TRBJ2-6	TGCGCCAGCAGCCCCTCTCCCTCTGGGGCCAACGTCCTGACTTTC	CASSPSPSGANVLTF
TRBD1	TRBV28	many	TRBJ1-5	TGTGCCAGCAGACGACAGGGGGATAATCAGCCCCAGCATTTT	CASRRQGDNQPQHF
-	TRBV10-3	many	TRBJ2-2	TGTGCCACGCAGGGGGGCTCCGGGGAGCTGTTTTTT	CATQGGSGELFF
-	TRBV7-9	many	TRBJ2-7	TGTGCCAGCAGCCCCGGGACTCCCTACGAGCAGTACTTC	CASSPGTPYEQYF
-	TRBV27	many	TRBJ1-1	TGTGCCAGCAGGTCCTTACAGCTCACTGAAGCTTTCTTT	CASRSLQLTEAFF
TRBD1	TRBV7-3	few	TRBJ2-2	TGTGCCAGCAGCTTAAAGGGCGACAGGGGGGCCGGGGAGCTGTTTTTT	CASSLKGDRGAGELFF
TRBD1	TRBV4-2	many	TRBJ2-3	TGTGCCAGCAGCCTCGAAGGGGGACAGGGGGTAGATACGCAGTATTTT	CASSLEGGQGVDTQYF
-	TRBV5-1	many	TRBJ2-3	TGCGCCAGCAGTTCCCAGCAGGTTAGCACAGATACGCAGTATTTT	CASSSQQVSTDTQYF
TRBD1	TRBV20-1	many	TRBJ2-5	TGCAGTGCTTGGACAGGGTGGGAGACCCAGTACTTC	CSAWTGWETQYF
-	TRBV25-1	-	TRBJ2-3	TGTGCCAGCACGTGGGGGGATACGCAGTATTTT	CASTWGDTQYF
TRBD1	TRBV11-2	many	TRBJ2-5	TGTGCCAGCAGCCCTGGGACAGGGCAAAAGACCCAGTACTTC	CASSPGTGQKTQYF
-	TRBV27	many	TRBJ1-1	TGTGCCAGCAGTGACAGCAACATGAACACTGAAGCTTTCTTT	CASSDSNMNTEAFF
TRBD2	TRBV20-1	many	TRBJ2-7	TGCAGTGCACGTACTAGCGGGGGGCCCCACGAGCAGTACTTC	CSARTSGGPHEQYF
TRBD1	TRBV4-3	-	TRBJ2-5	TGCGCCAGCAGCCAAGAGACAGGGGAGGAGACCCAGTACTTC	CASSQETGEETQYF
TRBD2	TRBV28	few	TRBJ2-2	TGTGCCAGCGCCACTAGCGGGGGAGGCACCGGGGAGCTGTTTTTT	CASATSGGGTGELFF
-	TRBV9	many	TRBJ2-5	TGTGCCAGCAGCGTAGGAGCGGAACTAAGACTCCAGTACTTC	CASSVGAELRLQYF
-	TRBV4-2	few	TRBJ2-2	TGTGCCAGCAGTCCTACTACAGGGAAAGTACAGCCCGGGGAGCTGTTTTTT	CASSPTTGKVQPGELFF
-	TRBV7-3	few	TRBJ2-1	TGTGCCAGCAGCTTAACGATGGGGTACAATGAGCAGTTCTTC	CASSLTMGYNEQFF
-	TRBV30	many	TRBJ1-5	TGTGCCTGGAGTGTAGATAGCAATCAGCCCCAGCATTTT	CAWSVDSNQPQHF
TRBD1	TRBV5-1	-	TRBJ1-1	TGCGCCAGCGGATTCAACCCGACAGGGGGGAACACTGAAGCTTTCTTT	CASGFNPTGGNTEAFF
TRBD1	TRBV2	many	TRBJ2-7	TGTGCCAGTGGAAGATTGGGACAGAGCTACGAGCAGTACTTC	CASGRLGQSYEQYF
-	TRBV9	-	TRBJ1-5	TGTGCCAGCAGCGTAAGGGGAGGGGATCAGCCCCAGCATTTT	CASSVRGGDQPQHF